This TCR beta chain derives from a study of tumor and adjacent non-tumor tissue in lung cancer. Broader study findings: Patients with more diverse tumor TCRs had worse survival. Compared with tumor, normal lung showed significantly lower TCR diversity. Top 100 clones took a larger repertoire share in normal lung.

The library came from three nested PCR rounds adapted from ARM-PCR protocols. TCRdb recomputed calls from the multiplex PCR reads with MiXCR, one row per CDR3 protein. Of under 100,000 distinct CDR3 sequences listed, more than 60% were seen once; the top ten hold 15%. On this clonotype: Its antigen is not identified. A read error may explain this, as a much larger clone is one base away.

Germline values: CDR1 MNHEY, CDR2 SVGAGI. V was pared by 3 bases and J by 6 bases, with 11 bases between. The CDR3 runs 13 residues. The template was RNA from unsorted bulk tissue. Chemotherapy-naive patients with new lung cancer underwent thoracic surgery in China, August–late 2014. This rearrangement joins TRBV6-5 to TRBJ1-2, with D perhaps TRBD1 (5 bases). The sequenced material came from lung tumor tissue. This receptor was taken from a man in his sixties or seventies with non-small cell lung cancer. The CDR3 loop is CASSYRGHNGYTF. The CDR3 nucleotides are TGTGCCAGCAGTTATCGCGGACATAATGGCTACACCTTC.